Listed below are T cell receptor beta chains from one sample, sequenced in a study of monozygotic twins with inflammatory bowel disease. TCRdb reprocessed the 5' RACE reads, keeping one entry per CDR3 protein, no DNA. This listing includes approximately 390,000 distinct CDR3 sequences. The material sequenced was blood. These receptor sequences come from a human donor with ulcerative colitis or Crohn's disease, or a healthy co-twin of an affected twin (not recorded which). CDR3s include the opening cysteine and the closing phenylalanine or tryptophan.

cdr3_aa	j_call	v_call	cdr3_length
CASSISGGRANEQFF	TRBJ2-1	TRBV19	15
CASSMREALHNEQFF	TRBJ2-1	TRBV27	15
CAVRQAGLSTDTQYF	TRBJ2-3	TRBV6-1	15
CASSGAGAYEQYF	TRBJ2-7	TRBV13	13
CASGQGTDTQYF	TRBJ2-3	TRBV2	12
CASRRTSRPETQYF	TRBJ2-5	TRBV6-1	14
CASISSGRFTDTQYF	TRBJ2-3	TRBV28	15
CASSPERERFF	TRBJ2-1	TRBV6-2/TRBV6-3	11
CASSQGPESNQPQHF	TRBJ1-5	TRBV4-2	15
CASSERATGAGNTIYF	TRBJ1-3	TRBV7-2	16